This TCR beta chain was found in a study of T cell responses to AZD1222 COVID-19 vaccine. Second-dose intervals of approximately 4 or approximately 12 weeks were pooled. The germline V and J ends were trimmed by 5 bases and 5 bases, with 18 bases remaining between them. From germline, CDR1 is SGHNT and CDR2 YENEEA. The CDR3 consists of 15 residues. Sequencing used immunoSEQ multiplex PCR; TCRdb keeps in-frame clones, though not all of them. This repertoire shows about 140,000 clones, about 90% found once; its top ten account for approximately 3.5%. With respect to this clone: Its antigen is currently unknown.

Study-wide points: Baseline antibody screening turned up just a handful of seropositive AZD1222 recipients. Sampled repertoires all dated from after the peak T cell response. Mostly white British, mostly female donors; authors suggested clonal diversity may be underestimated.

The chain combines TRBV11-3 with TRBJ1-1; a weak D match, TRBD1 (6 bases). The source of this sequence is an adult who received the AZD1222 COVID-19 vaccine. Sequenced here: peripheral blood, sampled 28 days after the second AZD1222 dose. The CDR3 loop is CASSTNGGAGTEAFF. The CDR3 bases are TGTGCCAGCAGCACCAACGGGGGGGCTGGGACTGAAGCTTTCTTT.